The 31 T cell receptor beta chains below were found in one sample sequenced in a study of T cells in tumors after PD-1 blockade. Clones were read by immunoSEQ multiplex PCR, and TCRdb kept only the in-frame ones, dropping some. The sample has around 51,000 clones; roughly 80% are singletons. The specimen was PBMCs, collected before anti-PD-1 treatment. The receptors were sampled from a human donor with basal cell carcinoma.

The chain joins TRBV5-8 to TRBJ1-1; a possible D gene is TRBD1 (5 bases). Deletions cut 0 bases from V and 4 bases from J, with 7 bases between. The germline V gene has CDR1 SGHTS and CDR2 YDEGEE. The CDR3 spans 13 residues. CDR3 protein: CASSLDGGTEAFF. The CDR3 DNA reads TGTGCCAGCAGCTTGGACGGGGGCACTGAAGCTTTCTTT.

This clone has only one observation. In DNA, the CDR3 is TGCGCCAGCAGCTCGGGACAGGGAGGAGATACGCAGTATTTT. Protein sequence: CASSSGQGGDTQYF. The chain carries TRBV5-1 and TRBJ2-3, with 9 bases that match TRBD1. The germline CDR1 and CDR2 sequences are SGHRS and YFSETQ. V gave up 3 bases and J gave up 5 bases; unmatched junction bases: 4. This CDR3 spans 14 amino acids.

The V gene is TRBV5-5, the J gene TRBJ2-4; D ambiguous. The CDR3 has 12 amino acids. The V end lost 7 bases, the J end lost 1 base, and 6 bases lay between the germline ends. Germline V gene data show CDR1 as SGHKS and CDR2 as YYEKEE (reference sequence). The CDR3 DNA is TGTGCCAGCCAAGCGGCCAAAAACATTCAGTACTTC. This gives the protein CASQAAKNIQYF.

The chain combines TRBV5-1 with TRBJ1-1, with D possibly matching TRBD1 (5 bases). The germline V and J ends were trimmed by 7 bases and 1 base, with 11 bases remaining between them. The CDR3 is 13 amino acids. Per germline, CDR1 SGHRS and CDR2 YFSETQ. CDR3 protein: CASAFGGNTEAFF. CDR3 in DNA: TGCGCCAGCGCTTTTGGGGGGAACACTGAAGCTTTCTTT.

In its sample, this clone was seen once. The chain couples TRBV30 to TRBJ1-4; the D is unclear. Trimming stripped 4 bases from V and 8 bases from J, with 11 bases between. CDR3 length: 12 amino acids. Per the germline V gene, CDR1 is GTSNPN and CDR2 is SVGIG (reference sequence). This chain's CDR3 is CAWNPPGEKLFF. The CDR3 coding sequence is TGTGCCTGGAACCCCCCGGGCGAAAAACTGTTTTTT.

V usage is TRBV5-6 and J usage is TRBJ2-7; 7 bases match TRBD1. The germline V gene has CDR1 SGHDT and CDR2 YYEEEE. The V and J ends lost 7 bases and 2 bases, in that order; junction bases with no gene match: 21. This CDR3 spans 18 amino acids. For the CDR3, the DNA is TGTGCCAGCTCCTCCTCTACAGGGGCGATTAAACTAACCTACGAGCAGTACTTC. This encodes CASSSSTGAIKLTYEQYF.

A remark on this clone: Because it lacks the conserved phenylalanine or tryptophan at the end, this CDR3 is likely a read error. The limits of the CDR3 on the DNA are not certain, so only TCRdb's listed CDR3 is given. V usage is TRBV14 and J usage is TRBJ2-7. The CDR3 adds up to 9 amino acids, both ends counted. CDR1 is SGHDN, CDR2 FVKESK, per germline. CDR3 region: CASSAPAPL.

This clone was seen a handful of times. The chain links TRBV6-2 or TRBV6-3 to TRBJ1-6; 9 positions agree with TRBD1. There are 15 residues in the CDR3. Germline V gene data show CDR1 as MNHEY and CDR2 as SVGEGT. V shed 5 bases, J shed 10 bases, and the junction held 9 bases outside the gene matches. The CDR3 DNA reads as TGTGCCAGCAGTCCCAGGACAGGGGCAGCCTCACCCCTCCACTTT. As protein: CASSPRTGAASPLHF.

This sequence joins TRBV9 and TRBJ2-3, with 9 bases that match TRBD2. There are 15 residues in the CDR3. Germline trimming cut 1 base from V and 4 bases from J; bases unmatched to any gene: 4. Looked up from germline, CDR1 is SGDLS and CDR2 is YYNGEE. The CDR3 DNA is TGTGCCAGCAGCGTAAAAGCGGGGGGTGCAGATACGCAGTATTTT. This codes for CASSVKAGGADTQYF.

Comments on this clone: Other DNA sequences in this sample translate to the same CDR3. The rearrangement joins TRBV5-4 to TRBJ2-3, with D possibly called TRBD1 or TRBD2 (6 bases each). V was trimmed by 0 bases and J by 1 base, leaving 12 bases between them. In germline, CDR1 is SGHNT, CDR2 YYREEE (reference sequence). The CDR3 extends over 16 amino acids. The CDR3: CASSLESRGGTDTQYF. CDR3 nucleotide sequence: TGTGCCAGCAGCTTGGAGTCGAGGGGGGGCACAGATACGCAGTATTTT.

The chain carries TRBV7-9 and TRBJ2-2; maybe TRBD2 (7 bases). This CDR3 region has 16 residues. Trimming pared 4 bases from V and 3 bases from J, leaving 15 bases between. Germline V gene data show CDR1 as SEHNR and CDR2 as FQNEAQ (reference sequence). The CDR3 spells CASSSRRGQDTGELFF. CDR3 nucleotides: TGTGCCAGCAGCTCACGGCGGGGGCAGGACACCGGGGAGCTGTTTTTT.

This sequence joins TRBV6-5 and TRBJ2-7; unclear D gene. The V and J ends lost 0 bases and 7 bases respectively, with 13 bases between them. CDR1 is MNHEY, CDR2 SVGAGI, per germline. The CDR3 spans 14 residues. The DNA of the CDR3 is TGTGCCAGCAGTTACTCGATGGGCTCCGGAGAGCAGTACTTC. Its protein product is CASSYSMGSGEQYF.

CDR3: CASSAGAGAQNQPQHF. The CDR3 coding sequence is TGTGCCAGTAGTGCCGGAGCGGGGGCCCAAAATCAGCCCCAGCATTTT. The chain uses TRBV19 and TRBJ1-5; TRBD1 might be the D (6 bases). The CDR3 has 16 residues. V lost 5 bases and J lost 4, with 18 bases in between. Germline values: CDR1 LNHDA, CDR2 SQIVND (reference sequence).

This clone has a handful of counts. This rearrangement joins TRBV19 to TRBJ1-3; 7 bases fit TRBD1. V shed 4 bases, J shed 1 base, and the junction held 4 bases outside the gene matches. Germline V lookup: CDR1 LNHDA, CDR2 SQIVND (reference sequence). The CDR3 covers 15 residues. The CDR3, as DNA: TGTGCCAGTAGTACCACGACAGGGTCTGGAAACACCATATATTTT. Its protein is CASSTTTGSGNTIYF. Based on the CDR3 plus reference TRBV19 and TRBJ1-3, the full variable domain is DGGITQSPKYLFRKEGQNVTLSCEQNLNHDAMYWYRQDPGQGLRLIYYSQIVNDFQKGDIAEGYSVSREKKESFPLTVTSAQKNPTAFYLCASSTTTGSGNTIYFGEGSWLTVV.

This chain joins TRBV19 and TRBJ2-5; 7 bases fit TRBD1. The CDR3 contains 15 residues. Germline-derived CDR1 and CDR2 are LNHDA and SQIVND (reference sequence). Trimming took 3 bases from V and 2 from J; bases not matched to a gene: 6. The CDR3 DNA follows: TGTGCCAGTAGTATTCTACGACAGGGACAAGAGACCCAGTACTTC. It codes for CASSILRQGQETQYF.

V and J are TRBV7-9 and TRBJ1-4; the match to TRBD1 covers 9 bases. V lost 2 bases to trimming and J lost 7 bases; unmatched junction nucleotides: 8. The germline V gene has CDR1 SEHNR and CDR2 FQNEAQ (reference sequence). This CDR3 has 16 residues. The CDR3 bases are TGTGCCAGCAGCTTAAGGGGACAGGGTGTAAGTGAAAAACTGTTTTTT. It yields the protein CASSLRGQGVSEKLFF.

DNA of the CDR3: TGCAGCGTTGGGTTCCGGGGTCAGCCCCAGCATTTT. Translated, it gives CSVGFRGQPQHF. The genes are TRBV29-1 and TRBJ1-5, with no clear D. Germline lookup yields CDR1 SQVTM and CDR2 ANQGSEA. The CDR3 is made up of 12 amino acids. Trimming shortened V by 4 bases and J by 6 bases, and 10 bases separated the two germline ends.

This sequence joins TRBV6-5 and TRBJ1-2, with TRBD1 as a possible D gene (5 bases). Trimming stripped 0 bases from V and 8 bases from J, with 13 bases between. This CDR3 has 14 amino acids. Germline lookup yields CDR1 MNHEY and CDR2 SVGAGI. CDR3 coding DNA: TGTGCCAGCAGTTACTCGAGGGGCGCAGGGGGCTACACCTTC. It is translated as CASSYSRGAGGYTF.

This clone was detected once. J is TRBJ2-2 and V is TRBV6-1, with D tentatively TRBD1 (5 bases). The V gene's germline CDR1 is MNHNS and CDR2 SASEGT. The germline V and J ends were trimmed by 2 bases and 4 bases, with 14 bases remaining between them. The CDR3 extends over 16 amino acids. CDR3 sequence: CASSERQGRATGELFF. The CDR3 DNA follows: TGTGCCAGCAGTGAACGGCAGGGTCGGGCCACCGGGGAGCTGTTTTTT.

This chain links TRBV12-3 or TRBV12-4 with TRBJ2-7; no reliable D call. This CDR3 comprises 11 residues. Trimming took off 4 bases at V and 2 bases at J, with 3 bases between the two ends. As DNA, the CDR3 is TGTGCCAGCAGTTCACCCTACGAGCAGTACTTC. Translation gives CASSSPYEQYF.

The V gene is TRBV15, the J gene TRBJ2-3, with D possibly TRBD1 on 5 matching bases. V was trimmed by 0 bases and J by 4 bases, leaving 17 bases between them. The CDR3 extends over 17 amino acids. Germline CDR1 LNHNV, CDR2 YYDKDF (reference sequence). DNA for the CDR3: TGTGCCACCAGCAGAGATAGGGCAGGGATCTATCCAGATACGCAGTATTTT. Translating it yields CATSRDRAGIYPDTQYF.

The chain has TRBV19 and TRBJ1-1; the match to TRBD1 covers 7 bases. The CDR3 length is 13 residues. The V gene end was trimmed by 6 bases and the J gene end by 7 bases; junction bases not matched to a gene: 8. Germline-derived CDR1 and CDR2 are LNHDA and SQIVND (reference sequence). CDR3 loop: CASSNPGTVEAFF. As DNA, the CDR3 is TGTGCCAGTAGCAACCCTGGGACAGTTGAAGCTTTCTTT.

The gene calls are TRBV18 and TRBJ2-1; 9 positions agree with TRBD1. Germline CDR1 and CDR2: KGHSH and LQKENI. The CDR3 covers 18 residues. After removal of 3 bases from V and 0 bases from J, the junction contained 9 bases not matched to a gene. This CDR3 is CASSPSPGTGSSYNEQFF. In DNA, the CDR3 is TGTGCCAGCTCACCGAGTCCCGGGACAGGGAGCTCCTACAATGAGCAGTTCTTC.

The chain recombines TRBV5-5 with TRBJ2-7; possibly TRBD1 for D (7 bases). CDR3 length equals 14 residues. CDR1 and CDR2 (germline): SGHKS, YYEKEE (reference sequence). V dropped 3 bases and J dropped 0 bases, with 10 bases sitting between them. The CDR3 is CASSSRGDSYEQYF. The CDR3 nucleotides read TGTGCCAGCAGCTCCAGGGGGGACTCCTACGAGCAGTACTTC.

The chain joins TRBV6-1 to TRBJ2-3; the match to TRBD2 covers 7 bases. Trimming cost V 2 bases and J 5 bases; bases outside gene matches: 4. The CDR3 sequence is 14 residues long. From germline, CDR1 is MNHNS and CDR2 SASEGT. CDR3 in amino acids: CASSESWEGDTQYF. The CDR3 coding sequence is TGTGCCAGCAGTGAATCGTGGGAGGGAGATACGCAGTATTTT.

The chain carries TRBV6-4 and TRBJ2-1, with D possibly being TRBD1 or TRBD2 (5 bases each). Trimming left V 3 bases short and J 6 bases short, with 9 bases between. There are 13 residues in the CDR3. Germline CDR1 and CDR2: MRHNA and SNTAGT. The CDR3 bases are TGTGCCAGCAGTGAAGGGGAGTTCAATGAGCAGTTCTTC. This codes for CASSEGEFNEQFF.

The rearrangement joins TRBV3-1 (or the pseudogene TRBV3-2) to TRBJ2-7; perhaps TRBD1 as D (5 bases). Deletions cut 4 bases from V and 3 bases from J, with 10 bases between. CDR3 length: 13 residues. In germline, CDR1 is LGHDT, CDR2 YNNKEL (reference sequence). The CDR3 nucleotides read TGTGCCAGCAGCCCAAGACAGTTCTACGAGCAGTACTTC. Protein sequence: CASSPRQFYEQYF.

The chain joins TRBV9 to TRBJ1-4, with 10 bases fitting TRBD1. From germline, CDR1 is SGDLS and CDR2 YYNGEE. Trimming took 4 bases from V and 8 from J; bases not matched to a gene: 8. CDR3 size: 15 residues. The CDR3 coding sequence is TGTGCCAGCAGCCCCTGGACAGGGGGAGGAGAAAAACTGTTTTTT. Amino acid sequence: CASSPWTGGGEKLFF.

This clone was seen just once. The V gene is TRBV19, the J gene TRBJ1-2, with a possible D match to TRBD1 (6 bases). CDR1 LNHDA and CDR2 SQIVND come from the germline V gene (reference sequence). This CDR3 spans 17 amino acids. The V and J ends lost 5 bases and 4 bases respectively, with 23 bases between them. Here the CDR3 reads CASSLRGGRGQFYGYTF. Here the CDR3 DNA reads TGTGCCAGTAGTCTTCGCGGGGGGAGAGGACAGTTCTATGGCTACACCTTC.

This clone was detected a few times. The V call is TRBV7-9, the J call TRBJ1-1; D is uncertain. Germline CDR1 reads SEHNR; CDR2 reads FQNEAQ (reference sequence). V lost 5 bases and J 10 bases, leaving 14 bases between the germline ends. This CDR3 region has 12 residues. The CDR3 coding sequence is TGTGCCAGCAGCACCGCGGACGCGGGAGCTTTCTTT. Protein sequence: CASSTADAGAFF. Looking up the rest from reference TRBV7-9 and TRBJ1-1 gives the full variable domain: DTGVSQNPRHKITKRGQNVTFRCDPISEHNRLYWYRQTLGQGPEFLTYFQNEAQLEKSRLLSDRFSAERPKGSFSTLEIQRTEQGDSAMYLCASSTADAGAFFGQGTRLTVV.

V gene TRBV5-1 combines with J gene TRBJ2-7; D is ambiguous. The CDR3 has 13 residues. CDR1 and CDR2 (germline): SGHRS, YFSETQ. V lost 7 bases and J 5 bases, leaving 16 bases between the germline ends. The CDR3 is CASSERARDEQYF. CDR3 bases: TGCGCCAGCTCGGAGAGAGCCCGAGACGAGCAGTACTTC.